These T cell receptor beta chains were read from a single sample in a study of cytomegalovirus exposure and HLA in healthy donors. Sequenced by immunoSEQ multiplex PCR; TCRdb stores in-frame clones only, minus some. This sample's table reports 50,000 or so clones. Sample: PBMCs. These receptors came from a woman in her 40s in good health and CMV-seronegative. Each CDR3 is given with its conserved first and last residue. The D gene is left open where the match is weak.

CDR3 protein: CASSLAQTGDYGYTF; CDR3 DNA: TGTGCCAGCAGCTTAGCGCAGACAGGGGATTATGGCTACACCTTC; J gene: TRBJ1-2; V gene: TRBV7-2; D gene: TRBD1
CDR3 protein: CASSVNRVTNSPLHF; CDR3 DNA: TGTGCCAGCAGTGTAAACAGGGTTACGAATTCACCCCTACACTTT; J gene: TRBJ1-6; V gene: TRBV2; D gene: -
CDR3 protein: CASSQDRAGYNEQFF; CDR3 DNA: TGTGCCAGCAGCCAAGATAGGGCGGGTTACAATGAGCAGTTCTTC; J gene: TRBJ2-1; V gene: TRBV4-2; D gene: -
CDR3 protein: CASSPGRGDTEAFF; CDR3 DNA: TGCGCCAGCAGCCCCGGCCGGGGGGACACTGAAGCTTTCTTT; J gene: TRBJ1-1; V gene: TRBV5-1; D gene: -
CDR3 protein: CASSPPNSLAGTGNTGELFF; CDR3 DNA: TGTGCCAGCTCACCACCGAATAGTCTCGCCGGGACAGGGAACACCGGGGAGCTGTTTTTT; J gene: TRBJ2-2; V gene: TRBV18; D gene: TRBD1
CDR3 protein: CASSLGGGNIQYF; CDR3 DNA: TGTGCCAGCAGCTTAGGAGGGGGCAACATTCAGTACTTC; J gene: TRBJ2-4; V gene: TRBV13; D gene: TRBD1
CDR3 protein: CASRRLAGGPDTQYF; CDR3 DNA: TGTGCCAGCAGACGACTAGCGGGAGGGCCAGATACGCAGTATTTT; J gene: TRBJ2-3; V gene: TRBV2; D gene: TRBD2
CDR3 protein: CASSDGGVEAFF; CDR3 DNA: TGTGCCAGCAGTGATGGGGGGGTTGAAGCTTTCTTT; J gene: TRBJ1-1; V gene: TRBV2; D gene: -
CDR3 protein: CSATGVTGQYF; CDR3 DNA: TGCAGTGCTACAGGGGTGACGGGCCAGTACTTC; J gene: TRBJ2-5; V gene: TRBV20-1; D gene: -
CDR3 protein: CASSLQGVGTEAFF; CDR3 DNA: TGTGCCAGTAGCCTACAGGGGGTGGGCACTGAAGCTTTCTTT; J gene: TRBJ1-1; V gene: TRBV19; D gene: TRBD1
CDR3 protein: CASSQEFPAGANVLTF; CDR3 DNA: TGCGCCAGCAGCCAAGAGTTTCCCGCTGGGGCCAACGTCCTGACTTTC; J gene: TRBJ2-6; V gene: TRBV4-3; D gene: -
CDR3 protein: CASRPGAGNTIYF; CDR3 DNA: TGTGCCAGCAGGCCAGGGGCTGGAAACACCATATATTTT; J gene: TRBJ1-3; V gene: TRBV6-1; D gene: -
CDR3 protein: CASWPEAGVKETQYF; CDR3 DNA: TGCGCCAGTTGGCCAGAAGCGGGTGTCAAAGAGACCCAGTACTTC; J gene: TRBJ2-5; V gene: TRBV5-1; D gene: -
CDR3 protein: CASSPPASGGTDTQYF; CDR3 DNA: TGTGCCAGCTCACCACCAGCTAGCGGGGGCACAGATACGCAGTATTTT; J gene: TRBJ2-3; V gene: TRBV18; D gene: TRBD2
CDR3 protein: CASSPAGDRSTDTQYF; CDR3 DNA: TGTGCCAGCAGTCCAGCCGGGGACAGGTCCACAGATACGCAGTATTTT; J gene: TRBJ2-3; V gene: TRBV25-1; D gene: TRBD1
CDR3 protein: CASSLGQGAFF; CDR3 DNA: TGTGCCAGCAGCTTAGGTCAGGGAGCTTTCTTT; J gene: TRBJ1-1; V gene: TRBV11-2; D gene: -
CDR3 protein: CASSQGQGDDEQFF; CDR3 DNA: TGTGCCAGCTCACAAGGACAGGGAGACGATGAGCAGTTCTTC; J gene: TRBJ2-1; V gene: TRBV18; D gene: TRBD1
CDR3 protein: CASSPSGGAIKNYGYTF; CDR3 DNA: TGTGCCAGCTCACCATCGGGAGGGGCCATTAAGAACTATGGCTACACCTTC; J gene: TRBJ1-2; V gene: TRBV18; D gene: -
CDR3 protein: CASSPGLAGYTDTQYF; CDR3 DNA: TGCGCCAGCAGCCCGGGACTAGCGGGGTACACAGATACGCAGTATTTT; J gene: TRBJ2-3; V gene: TRBV5-1; D gene: TRBD2
CDR3 protein: CASSLFGGGDNSPLRF; CDR3 DNA: TGTGCCAGCAGCTTGTTTGGGGGAGGAGATAATTCACCCCTCCGCTTT; J gene: TRBJ1-6; V gene: TRBV5-4; D gene: -
CDR3 protein: CASSLKGQRSYEQYF; CDR3 DNA: TGCGCCAGCAGCTTGAAGGGACAGCGCTCCTACGAGCAGTACTTC; J gene: TRBJ2-7; V gene: TRBV5-1; D gene: TRBD1
CDR3 protein: CASSSAVRSPGYTF; CDR3 DNA: TGTGCCAGCAGCTCGGCCGTGCGGAGCCCTGGCTACACCTTC; J gene: TRBJ1-2; V gene: TRBV7-2; D gene: -
CDR3 protein: CASSRAGNTDTQYF; CDR3 DNA: TGTGCCAGCAGCCGTGCGGGGAACACAGATACGCAGTATTTT; J gene: TRBJ2-3; V gene: TRBV5-6; D gene: -
CDR3 protein: CASSPGVAGVPLSSYNEQFF; CDR3 DNA: TGCGCCAGCAGCCCCGGGGTAGCGGGAGTGCCCTTGAGCTCCTACAATGAGCAGTTCTTC; J gene: TRBJ2-1; V gene: TRBV5-1; D gene: TRBD2
CDR3 protein: CASNPTGTYEQYF; CDR3 DNA: TGTGCCAGTAACCCGACAGGGACCTACGAGCAGTACTTC; J gene: TRBJ2-7; V gene: TRBV19; D gene: TRBD1
CDR3 protein: CASSPLRQGAGNTIYF; CDR3 DNA: TGTGCCAGCTCACCACTACGACAGGGTGCTGGAAACACCATATATTTT; J gene: TRBJ1-3; V gene: TRBV18; D gene: TRBD1
CDR3 protein: CASSLPGQVLSPLHF; CDR3 DNA: TGTGCCAGTAGCCTCCCTGGACAGGTTCTTTCACCCCTCCACTTT; J gene: TRBJ1-6; V gene: TRBV19; D gene: TRBD1
CDR3 protein: CASSEGLQGRYTF; CDR3 DNA: TGTGCCAGCAGTGAGGGCCTTCAGGGCCGCTACACCTTC; J gene: TRBJ1-2; V gene: TRBV6-1; D gene: -
CDR3 protein: CASSLDLAAGGDTQYF; CDR3 DNA: TGCGCCAGCAGCCTAGATCTAGCGGCGGGGGGGGATACGCAGTATTTT; J gene: TRBJ2-3; V gene: TRBV5-1; D gene: TRBD2